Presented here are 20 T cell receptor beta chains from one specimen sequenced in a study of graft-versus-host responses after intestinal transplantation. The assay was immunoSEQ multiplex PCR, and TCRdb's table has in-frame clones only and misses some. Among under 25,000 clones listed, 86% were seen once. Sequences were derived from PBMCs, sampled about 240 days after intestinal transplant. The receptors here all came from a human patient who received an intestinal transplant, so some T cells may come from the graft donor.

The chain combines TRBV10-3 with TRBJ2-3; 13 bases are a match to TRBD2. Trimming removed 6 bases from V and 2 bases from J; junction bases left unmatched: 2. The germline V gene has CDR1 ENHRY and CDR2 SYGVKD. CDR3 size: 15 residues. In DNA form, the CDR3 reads TGTGCCATCAGCGGGACTAGCGGGGCCACAGATACGCAGTATTTT. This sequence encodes CAISGTSGATDTQYF.

The CDR3 DNA is TGTGCCACCAGCAGAGCAAGCGGGCCAGCATGGGATTCACCCCTCCACTTT. It is translated as CATSRASGPAWDSPLHF. The gene calls are TRBV15 and TRBJ1-6; D is unresolved. Trimming stripped 1 base from V and 8 bases from J, with 18 bases between. Germline CDR1 is LNHNV and CDR2 is YYDKDF (reference sequence). This CDR3 contains 17 residues.

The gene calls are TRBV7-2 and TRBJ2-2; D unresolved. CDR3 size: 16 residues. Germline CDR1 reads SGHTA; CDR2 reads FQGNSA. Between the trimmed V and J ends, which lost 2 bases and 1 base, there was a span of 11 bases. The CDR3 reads CASSLSLRRNTGELFF. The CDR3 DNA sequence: TGTGCCAGCAGCTTAAGCCTAAGGAGGAACACCGGGGAGCTGTTTTTT.

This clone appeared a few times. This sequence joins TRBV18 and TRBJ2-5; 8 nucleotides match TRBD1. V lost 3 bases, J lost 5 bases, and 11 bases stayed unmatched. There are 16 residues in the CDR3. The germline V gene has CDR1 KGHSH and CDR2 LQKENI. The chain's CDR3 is CASSPVDRGFRETQYF. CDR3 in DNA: TGTGCCAGCTCACCGGTCGACAGGGGTTTTCGGGAGACCCAGTACTTC.

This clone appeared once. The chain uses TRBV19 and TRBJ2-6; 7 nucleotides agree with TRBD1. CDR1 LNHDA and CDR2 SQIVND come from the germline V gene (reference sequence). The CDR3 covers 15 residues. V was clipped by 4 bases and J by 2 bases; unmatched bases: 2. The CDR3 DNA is TGTGCCAGTAGTAGGCAGGGGGCTGGGGCCAACGTCCTGACTTTC. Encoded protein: CASSRQGAGANVLTF.

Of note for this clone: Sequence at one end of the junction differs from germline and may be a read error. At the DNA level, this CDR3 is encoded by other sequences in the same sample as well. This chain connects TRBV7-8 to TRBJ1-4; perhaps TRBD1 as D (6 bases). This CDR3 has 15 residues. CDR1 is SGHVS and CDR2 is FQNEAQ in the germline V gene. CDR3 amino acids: CASSWTVGKEEKLFF. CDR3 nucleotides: TGTGCCAGTAGCTGGACAGTCGGAAAAGAAGAAAAACTGTTTTTT.

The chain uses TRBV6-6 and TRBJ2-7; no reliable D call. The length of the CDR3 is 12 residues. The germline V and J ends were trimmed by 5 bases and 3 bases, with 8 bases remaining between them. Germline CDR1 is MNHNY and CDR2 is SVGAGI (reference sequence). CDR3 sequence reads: CASSPQGYEQYF. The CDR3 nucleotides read TGTGCCAGCAGTCCCCAAGGCTACGAGCAGTACTTC.

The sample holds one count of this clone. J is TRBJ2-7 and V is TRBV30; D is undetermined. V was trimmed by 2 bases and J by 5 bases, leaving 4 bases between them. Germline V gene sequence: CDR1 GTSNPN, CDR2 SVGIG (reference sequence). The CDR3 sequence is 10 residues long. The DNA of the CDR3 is TGTGCCTGGAGTAGAGACGAGCAGTACTTC. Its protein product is CAWSRDEQYF. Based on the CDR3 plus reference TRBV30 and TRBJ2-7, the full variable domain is SQTIHQWPATLVQPVGSPLSLECTVEGTSNPNLYWYRQAAGRGLQLLFYSVGIGQISSEVPQNLSASRPQDRQFILSSKKLLLSDSGFYLCAWSRDEQYFGPGTRLTVT.

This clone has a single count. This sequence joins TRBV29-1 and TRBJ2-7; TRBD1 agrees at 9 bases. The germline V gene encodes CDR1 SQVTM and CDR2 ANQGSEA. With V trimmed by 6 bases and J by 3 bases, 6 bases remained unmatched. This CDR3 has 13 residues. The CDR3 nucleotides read TGCAGCGTATGGGACAGGGTCCTCTACGAGCAGTACTTC. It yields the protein CSVWDRVLYEQYF.

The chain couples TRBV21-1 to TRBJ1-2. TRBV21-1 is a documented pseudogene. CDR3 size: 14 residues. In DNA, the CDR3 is TGTGCCAGCAGCAAAGGGGGGAGGAACTATGGCTACACCTTC. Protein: CASSKGGRNYGYTF.

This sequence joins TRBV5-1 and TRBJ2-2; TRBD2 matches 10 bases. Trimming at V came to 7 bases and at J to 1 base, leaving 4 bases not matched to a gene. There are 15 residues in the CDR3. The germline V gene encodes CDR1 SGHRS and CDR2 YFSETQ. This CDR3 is CASASGGRNTGELFF. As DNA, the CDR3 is TGCGCCAGCGCTAGCGGGGGCCGGAACACCGGGGAGCTGTTTTTT. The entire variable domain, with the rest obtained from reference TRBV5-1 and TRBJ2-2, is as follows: KAGVTQTPRYLIKTRGQQVTLSCSPISGHRSVSWYQQTPGQGLQFLFEYFSETQRNKGNFPGRFSGRQFSNSRSEMNVSTLELGDSALYLCASASGGRNTGELFFGEGSRLTVL.

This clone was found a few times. The CDR3 loop reads CASSLASGGAETQYF. For the CDR3, the DNA is TGTGCCAGCAGCTTAGCCTCAGGGGGCGCAGAGACCCAGTACTTC. The chain joins TRBV7-2 to TRBJ2-5, with 8 bases that match TRBD1. This CDR3 is built from 15 residues. V lost 0 bases to trimming and J lost 4 bases; unmatched junction nucleotides: 4. Germline V gene lookup returns CDR1 SGHTA and CDR2 FQGNSA.

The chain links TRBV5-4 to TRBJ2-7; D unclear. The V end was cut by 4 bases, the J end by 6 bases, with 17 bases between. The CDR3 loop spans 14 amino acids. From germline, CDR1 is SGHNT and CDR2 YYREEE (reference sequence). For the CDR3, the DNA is TGTGCCAGCAGCCTGGAACTGGGCCTGGGCGAGCAGTACTTC. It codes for CASSLELGLGEQYF.

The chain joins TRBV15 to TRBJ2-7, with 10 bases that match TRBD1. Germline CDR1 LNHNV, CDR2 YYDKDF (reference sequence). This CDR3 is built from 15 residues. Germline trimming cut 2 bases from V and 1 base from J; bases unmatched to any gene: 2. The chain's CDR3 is CATSRPGQGSYEQYF. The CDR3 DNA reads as TGTGCCACCAGCAGACCGGGACAGGGGTCCTACGAGCAGTACTTC.

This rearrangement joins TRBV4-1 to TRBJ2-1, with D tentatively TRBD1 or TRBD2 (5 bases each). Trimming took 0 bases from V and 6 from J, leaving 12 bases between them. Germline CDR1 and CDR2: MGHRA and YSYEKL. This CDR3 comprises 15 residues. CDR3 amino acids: CASSQDAGASNEQFF. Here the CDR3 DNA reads TGCGCCAGCAGCCAAGATGCCGGGGCCTCCAATGAGCAGTTCTTC.

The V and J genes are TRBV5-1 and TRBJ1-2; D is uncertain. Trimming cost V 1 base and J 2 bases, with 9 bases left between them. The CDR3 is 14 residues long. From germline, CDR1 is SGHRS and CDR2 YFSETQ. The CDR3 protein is CASSLHTENYGYTF. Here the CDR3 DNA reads TGCGCCAGCAGCTTGCATACAGAAAACTATGGCTACACCTTC.

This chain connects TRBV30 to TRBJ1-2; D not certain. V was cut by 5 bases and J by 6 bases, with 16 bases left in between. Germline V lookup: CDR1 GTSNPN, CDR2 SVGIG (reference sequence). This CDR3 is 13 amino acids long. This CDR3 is CAWAPSDLHGYTF. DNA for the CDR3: TGTGCCTGGGCCCCCTCGGATCTACATGGCTACACCTTC.

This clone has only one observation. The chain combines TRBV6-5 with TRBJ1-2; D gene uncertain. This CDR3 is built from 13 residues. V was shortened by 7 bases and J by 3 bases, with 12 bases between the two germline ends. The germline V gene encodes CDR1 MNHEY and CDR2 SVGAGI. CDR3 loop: CASTSSLDYGYTF. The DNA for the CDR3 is TGTGCCAGCACCTCCTCTCTTGACTATGGCTACACCTTC.

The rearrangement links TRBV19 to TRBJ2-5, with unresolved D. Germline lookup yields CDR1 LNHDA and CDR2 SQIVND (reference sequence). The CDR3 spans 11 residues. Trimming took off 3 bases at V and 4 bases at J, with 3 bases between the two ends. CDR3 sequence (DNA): TGTGCCAGTAGTATCCGAGAGACCCAGTACTTC. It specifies CASSIRETQYF.

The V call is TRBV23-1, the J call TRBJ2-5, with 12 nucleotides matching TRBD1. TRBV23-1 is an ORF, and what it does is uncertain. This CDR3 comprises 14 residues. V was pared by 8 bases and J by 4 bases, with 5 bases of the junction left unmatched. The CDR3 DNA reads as TGCGCCAGCGGGGGACAGGGGGCGAGAGAGACCCAGTACTTC. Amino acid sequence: CASGGQGARETQYF.